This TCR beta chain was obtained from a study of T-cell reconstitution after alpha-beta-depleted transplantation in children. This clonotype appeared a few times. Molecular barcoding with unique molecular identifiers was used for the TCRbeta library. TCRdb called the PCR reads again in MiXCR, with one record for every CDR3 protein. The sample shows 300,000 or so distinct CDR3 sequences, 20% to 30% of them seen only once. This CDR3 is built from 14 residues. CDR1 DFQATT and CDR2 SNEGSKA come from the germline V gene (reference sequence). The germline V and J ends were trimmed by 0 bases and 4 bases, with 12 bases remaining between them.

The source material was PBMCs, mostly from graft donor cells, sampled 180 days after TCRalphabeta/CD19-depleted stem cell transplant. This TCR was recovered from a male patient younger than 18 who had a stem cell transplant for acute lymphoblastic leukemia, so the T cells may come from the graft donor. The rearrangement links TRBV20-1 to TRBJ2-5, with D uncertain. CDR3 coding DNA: TGCAGTGCTAGAGATTTGTCCCAGCTAGAGACCCAGTACTTC. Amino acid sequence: CSARDLSQLETQYF.